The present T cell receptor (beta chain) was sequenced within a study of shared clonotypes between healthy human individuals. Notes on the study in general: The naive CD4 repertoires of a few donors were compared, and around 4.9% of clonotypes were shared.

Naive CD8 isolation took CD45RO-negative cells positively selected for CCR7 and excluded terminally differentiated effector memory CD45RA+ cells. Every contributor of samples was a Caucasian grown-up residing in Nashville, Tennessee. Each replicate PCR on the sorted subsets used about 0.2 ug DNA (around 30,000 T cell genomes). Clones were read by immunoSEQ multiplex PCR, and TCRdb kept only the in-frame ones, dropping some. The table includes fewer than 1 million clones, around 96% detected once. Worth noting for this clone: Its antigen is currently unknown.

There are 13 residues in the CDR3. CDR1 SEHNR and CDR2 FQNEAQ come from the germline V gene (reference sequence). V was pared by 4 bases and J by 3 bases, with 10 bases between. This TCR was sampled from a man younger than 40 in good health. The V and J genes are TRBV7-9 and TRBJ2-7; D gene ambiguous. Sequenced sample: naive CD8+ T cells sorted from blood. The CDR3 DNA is TGTGCCAGCAGCTCCCGGGCCGGCTACGAGCAGTACTTC. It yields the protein CASSSRAGYEQYF.